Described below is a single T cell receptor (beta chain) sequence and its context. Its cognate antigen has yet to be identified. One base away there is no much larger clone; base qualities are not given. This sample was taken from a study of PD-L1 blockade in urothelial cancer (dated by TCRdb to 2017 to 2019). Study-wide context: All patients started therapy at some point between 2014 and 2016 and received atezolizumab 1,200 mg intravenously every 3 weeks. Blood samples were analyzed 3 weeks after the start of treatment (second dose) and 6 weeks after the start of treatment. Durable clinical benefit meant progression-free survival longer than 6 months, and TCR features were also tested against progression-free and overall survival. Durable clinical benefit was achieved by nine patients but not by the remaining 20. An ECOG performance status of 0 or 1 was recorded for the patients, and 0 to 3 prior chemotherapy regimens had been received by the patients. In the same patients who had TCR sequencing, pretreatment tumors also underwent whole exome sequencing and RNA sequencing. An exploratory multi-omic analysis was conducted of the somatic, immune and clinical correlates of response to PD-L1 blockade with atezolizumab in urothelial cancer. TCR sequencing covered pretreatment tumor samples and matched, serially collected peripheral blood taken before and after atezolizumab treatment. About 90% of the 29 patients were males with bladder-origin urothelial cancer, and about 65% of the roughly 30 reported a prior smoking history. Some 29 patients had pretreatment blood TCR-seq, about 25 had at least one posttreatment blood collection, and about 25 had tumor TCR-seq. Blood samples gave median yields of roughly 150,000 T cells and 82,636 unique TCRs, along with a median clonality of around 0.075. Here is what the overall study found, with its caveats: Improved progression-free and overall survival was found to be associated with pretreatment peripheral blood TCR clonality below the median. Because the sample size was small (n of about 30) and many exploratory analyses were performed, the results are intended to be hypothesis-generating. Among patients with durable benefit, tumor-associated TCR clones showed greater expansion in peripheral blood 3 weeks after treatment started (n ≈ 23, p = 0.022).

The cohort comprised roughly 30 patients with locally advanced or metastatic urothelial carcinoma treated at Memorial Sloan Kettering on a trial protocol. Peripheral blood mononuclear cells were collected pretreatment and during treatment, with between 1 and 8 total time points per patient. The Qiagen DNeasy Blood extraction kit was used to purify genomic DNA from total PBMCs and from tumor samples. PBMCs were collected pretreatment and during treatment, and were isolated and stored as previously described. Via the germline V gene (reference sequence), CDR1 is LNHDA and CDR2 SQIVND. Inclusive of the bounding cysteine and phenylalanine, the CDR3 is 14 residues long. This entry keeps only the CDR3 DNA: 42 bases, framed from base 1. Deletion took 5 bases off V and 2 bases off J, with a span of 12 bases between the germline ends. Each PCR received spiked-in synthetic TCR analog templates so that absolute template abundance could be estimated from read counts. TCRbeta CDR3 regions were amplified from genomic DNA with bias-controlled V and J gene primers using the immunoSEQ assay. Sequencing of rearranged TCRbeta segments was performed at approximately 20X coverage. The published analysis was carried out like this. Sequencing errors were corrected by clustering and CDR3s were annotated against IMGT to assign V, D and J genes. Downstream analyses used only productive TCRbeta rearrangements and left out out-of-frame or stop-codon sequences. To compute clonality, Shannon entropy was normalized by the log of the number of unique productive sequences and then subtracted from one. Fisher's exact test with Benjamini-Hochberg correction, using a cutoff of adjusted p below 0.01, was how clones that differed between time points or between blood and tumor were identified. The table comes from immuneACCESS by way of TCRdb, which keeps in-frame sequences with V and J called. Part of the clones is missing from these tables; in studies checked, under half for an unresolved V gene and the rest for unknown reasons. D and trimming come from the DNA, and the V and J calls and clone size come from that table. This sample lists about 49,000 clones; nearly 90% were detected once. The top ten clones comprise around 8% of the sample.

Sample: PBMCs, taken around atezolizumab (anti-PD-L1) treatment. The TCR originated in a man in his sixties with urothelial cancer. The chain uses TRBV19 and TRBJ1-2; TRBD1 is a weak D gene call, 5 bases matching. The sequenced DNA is TGTGCCAGTAGTGAACAGGTTAAGAACTATGGCTACACCTTC. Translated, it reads CASSEQVKNYGYTF.